This T cell receptor beta chain was profiled in a study of technical replicates of blood from several donors. The table came from immunoSEQ multiplex PCR; TCRdb's copy has only in-frame clones and leaves some out. The sample lists about 80,000 clones; roughly 94% were seen once. This clone was recorded only once. This CDR3 has 12 amino acids. Losses at the gene ends were 5 bases for V and 5 bases for J; bases not matched to a gene: 2. Germline CDR1 and CDR2: SGHNT and YENEEA. The sequence came from a human donor in good health. Input material: T cells isolated from PBMCs. The V call is TRBV11-3, the J call TRBJ1-1, with TRBD1 matching over 7 bases. The CDR3 DNA follows: TGTGCCAGCAGCATACAGGGGACTGAAGCTTTCTTT. Translated, it gives CASSIQGTEAFF. The full variable domain, completed using reference TRBV11-3 and TRBJ1-1, is EAGVVQSPRYKIIEKKQPVAFWCNPISGHNTLYWYLQNLGQGPELLIRYENEEAVDDSQLPKDRFSAERLKGVDSTLKIQPAELGDSAVYLCASSIQGTEAFFGQGTRLTVV.